This entry lists 29 T cell receptor beta chains sequenced from one sample in a study of CD8 T cells in ankylosing spondylitis. TCRdb analysed the 5' RACE reads with MiXCR anew, one entry per CDR3 protein. The sample has about 160,000 distinct CDR3 sequences; around 8.9% are singletons. The sample was blood, either unsorted or a sorted T cell fraction (not recorded which). All receptors derive from a female donor with ankylosing spondylitis or in good health (not recorded which).

This clonotype was seen at least ten times. The chain employs TRBV19 and TRBJ2-1; 10 positions match TRBD1. The V gene's germline CDR1 is LNHDA and CDR2 SQIVND (reference sequence). V shed 2 bases, J shed 6 bases, and the junction held 4 bases outside the gene matches. The CDR3 totals 15 residues. The CDR3 spells CASSIIRDRGNEQFF. CDR3 bases: TGTGCCAGTAGTATAATCCGGGACAGGGGCAATGAGCAGTTCTTC.

This clonotype was found a few times. As DNA, the CDR3 is TGTGCCAGCAGCTTATCCTCCGGGACCCCTCCAGATACGCAGTATTTT. Translating it yields CASSLSSGTPPDTQYF. J is TRBJ2-3 and V is TRBV7-6; D is tentatively TRBD1 or TRBD2 (5 bases each). The CDR3 is 16 amino acids. Trimming cost V 2 bases and J 4 bases, with 16 bases left between them. Germline lookup yields CDR1 SGHVS and CDR2 FNYEAQ. The full variable domain, rest sourced from reference TRBV7-6 and TRBJ2-3, is GAGVSQSPRYKVTKRGQDVALRCDPISGHVSLYWYRQALGQGPEFLTYFNYEAQQDKSGLPNDRFSAERPEGSISTLTIQRTEQRDSAMYRCASSLSSGTPPDTQYFGPGTRLTVL.

There are a few counts of this clonotype. The J gene is TRBJ2-1, the V gene TRBV5-6, with a possible D match to TRBD2 (6 bases). Germline-derived CDR1 and CDR2 are SGHDT and YYEEEE. The CDR3 length is 12 residues. V shed 3 bases and J shed 10 bases, with 11 bases lying between them. CDR3 sequence reads: CASSSLAPEQFF. For the CDR3, the DNA is TGTGCCAGCAGCTCCCTAGCGCCCGAGCAGTTCTTC.

The table lists this clonotype with a few counts. The CDR3 DNA reads as TGCAGTGCTAGAGATCGACAGGGTGACACTGAAGCTTTCTTT. Its translation is CSARDRQGDTEAFF. The gene calls are TRBV20-1 and TRBJ1-1; 7 bases are a match to TRBD1. Germline CDR1 and CDR2: DFQATT and SNEGSKA (reference sequence). This CDR3 has 14 residues. With 0 bases clipped from V and 3 bases from J, the junction kept 4 bases outside the gene matches.

This clonotype was counted a few times. This rearrangement joins TRBV7-9 to TRBJ2-7; tentatively, D is TRBD2 (5 bases). Germline CDR1 is SEHNR and CDR2 is FQNEAQ (reference sequence). The CDR3 sequence is 14 residues long. V shed 0 bases and J shed 6 bases, with 12 bases lying between them. CDR3 loop: CASSLALALAEQYF. DNA of the CDR3: TGTGCCAGCAGCTTAGCGCTAGCCCTTGCCGAGCAGTACTTC.

The chain uses TRBV13 and TRBJ2-3, with TRBD1 matching over 7 bases. Trimming removed 8 bases from V and 6 bases from J; junction bases left unmatched: 11. The CDR3 loop spans 14 amino acids. The V gene's germline CDR1 is PRHDT and CDR2 FYEKMQ (reference sequence). DNA for the CDR3: TGTGCCAGCCTCCGGACAGGAGCGCGCGATACGCAGTATTTT. Translated, it gives CASLRTGARDTQYF.

This clonotype appeared many times. The gene calls are TRBV24-1 and TRBJ2-3, with D possibly being TRBD1 (5 bases). In germline, CDR1 is KGHDR, CDR2 SFDVKD. There are 14 residues in the CDR3. Trimming cost V 5 bases and J 2 bases, with 10 bases left between them. The CDR3 nucleotides read TGTGCCACCAGTGGATCAGGGCACACAGATACGCAGTATTTT. Residues: CATSGSGHTDTQYF.

This clonotype was detected a few times. The rearrangement links TRBV4-1 to TRBJ2-7, with D uncertain. The CDR3 sequence is 13 residues long. V was cut by 4 bases and J by 4 bases, with 11 bases left in between. Germline V gene lookup returns CDR1 MGHRA and CDR2 YSYEKL. The CDR3 is CASSPSDGYEQYF. The CDR3 nucleotides read TGCGCCAGCAGCCCATCCGATGGTTACGAGCAGTACTTC.

This clonotype was found a few times. The chain links TRBV30 to TRBJ2-1, with 7 bases identical to TRBD2. J gave up 10 bases and V 6 bases, and 0 bases lay outside the gene matches. The CDR3 runs to 9 residues. Germline V gene sequence: CDR1 GTSNPN, CDR2 SVGIG (reference sequence). The CDR3 region has the DNA TGTGCCTGCGGGGGGGAGCAGTTCTTC. Translating gives CACGGEQFF.

This CDR3 is CASSLGGQGNTEAFF. The CDR3 region has the DNA TGCGCCAGCAGCTTGGGGGGACAGGGCAACACTGAAGCTTTCTTT. The V gene is TRBV5-1, the J gene TRBJ1-1; 9 positions match TRBD1. V gave up 0 bases and J gave up 2 bases; unmatched junction bases: 2. The CDR3 has 15 amino acids. Germline V gene lookup returns CDR1 SGHRS and CDR2 YFSETQ.

In its sample, this clonotype was seen many times. The genes are TRBV7-2 and TRBJ2-7, with D perhaps TRBD2 (5 bases). The ends were cut back, 1 base at V and 2 bases at J, with 15 bases in the middle. The germline V gene encodes CDR1 SGHTA and CDR2 FQGNSA. The CDR3 is 16 residues long. Written as DNA, the CDR3 is TGTGCCAGCAGCTTAGGCCCCCCGGGAATGGCCTACGAGCAGTACTTC. Its protein product is CASSLGPPGMAYEQYF.

J is TRBJ2-5 and V is TRBV13, with 7 bases that match TRBD1. The CDR3 has 14 residues. V lost 6 bases to trimming and J lost 4 bases; unmatched junction nucleotides: 8. Germline V gene sequence: CDR1 PRHDT, CDR2 FYEKMQ (reference sequence). CDR3 protein: CASRTQGTSETQYF. CDR3 DNA sequence: TGTGCCAGCAGGACACAGGGGACATCAGAGACCCAGTACTTC.

The gene calls are TRBV12-5 and TRBJ2-7; TRBD1 agrees at 8 bases. Germline CDR1 and CDR2: LGHNT and FRNRAP. Losses at the gene ends were 1 base for V and 0 bases for J; bases not matched to a gene: 5. The CDR3 length is 16 residues. CDR3 coding DNA: TGTGCTAGTGGTTTGGCCGGGACAGGCAGCTCCTACGAGCAGTACTTC. Encoded protein: CASGLAGTGSSYEQYF.

This clonotype has just a few counts. The chain uses TRBV20-1 and TRBJ2-7, with 9 bases aligning to TRBD2. V lost 3 bases, J lost 3 bases, and 9 bases stayed unmatched. CDR1 DFQATT and CDR2 SNEGSKA come from the germline V gene (reference sequence). The CDR3 spans 15 residues. For the CDR3, the DNA is TGCAGTGCTAGTCCCGAGCTAGCGGGGAACTACGAGCAGTACTTC. It codes for CSASPELAGNYEQYF.

This clonotype was counted at least ten times. The chain has TRBV9 and TRBJ2-1; D might be TRBD1 or TRBD2, each matching 5 bases. This CDR3 region has 16 residues. Germline V lookup: CDR1 SGDLS, CDR2 YYNGEE. V lost 3 bases and J 5 bases, leaving 18 bases between the germline ends. CDR3 nucleotides: TGTGCCAGCAGCGCCCCCCAGGGAGAGGGAGACAATGAGCAGTTCTTC. This sequence encodes CASSAPQGEGDNEQFF.

A few counts support this clonotype. Written as DNA, the CDR3 is TGCAGTGCTAGAGAAGCGGGGGCCTACAATGAGCAGTTCTTC. Translated, it gives CSAREAGAYNEQFF. The chain joins TRBV20-1 to TRBJ2-1; TRBD2 agrees at 8 bases. Germline V gene sequence: CDR1 DFQATT, CDR2 SNEGSKA (reference sequence). The trim removed 0 bases at V and 2 bases at J, leaving 0 bases unmatched. The CDR3 is 14 amino acids.

J is TRBJ2-1 and V is TRBV11-2; D is ambiguous. CDR1 is SGHAT, CDR2 FQNNGV, per germline. V dropped 1 base and J dropped 7 bases, with 14 bases sitting between them. CDR3 length equals 15 residues. The CDR3 protein is CASSLVGLRANEQFF. In nucleotides, the CDR3 is TGTGCCAGCAGCTTAGTGGGGTTACGGGCGAATGAGCAGTTCTTC.

Only a few counts were recorded for this clonotype. The chain joins TRBV12-3 or TRBV12-4 to TRBJ2-3; maybe TRBD1 (6 bases). V dropped 8 bases and J dropped 3 bases, with 18 bases sitting between them. CDR3 size: 15 residues. CDR3 in amino acids: CASSTGSGLTDTQYF. CDR3 nucleotide sequence: TGTGCCAGCTCAACAGGGTCTGGGCTTACAGATACGCAGTATTTT.

J is TRBJ2-7 and V is TRBV6-1; D may be TRBD1 (6 bases). V was clipped by 3 bases and J by 1 base, with 7 bases between them. This CDR3 contains 13 residues. The V gene's germline CDR1 is MNHNS and CDR2 SASEGT. CDR3: CASSEQGSYEQYF. The CDR3 region has the DNA TGTGCCAGCAGTGAGCAGGGGTCCTACGAGCAGTACTTC.

There are a few counts of this clonotype. This chain links TRBV15 with TRBJ2-1, with D possibly being TRBD2 (6 bases). Trimming took 5 bases from V and 2 from J, leaving 13 bases between them. CDR3 size: 15 residues. Germline CDR1 and CDR2: LNHNV and YYDKDF (reference sequence). CDR3 residues: CATSPRVAAYNEQFF. CDR3 coding DNA: TGTGCCACCAGCCCGAGGGTAGCGGCCTACAATGAGCAGTTCTTC.

At least ten counts were recorded for this clonotype. The V and J genes are TRBV4-3 and TRBJ1-1; the match to TRBD1 covers 7 bases. Germline lookup yields CDR1 LGHNA and CDR2 YSLEER. V gave up 0 bases and J gave up 0 bases; unmatched junction bases: 10. The CDR3 runs 18 residues. The CDR3 DNA reads as TGCGCCAGCAGCCAAGATTTTGGGACAGAACTAATGAACACTGAAGCTTTCTTT. Translated: CASSQDFGTELMNTEAFF.

This clonotype appeared a few times. This sequence joins TRBV28 and TRBJ2-1; no firm D call. Germline V gene data show CDR1 as MDHEN and CDR2 as SYDVKM. The CDR3 is 14 residues long. Trimming removed 1 base from V and 7 bases from J, with 11 bases in between. The CDR3 DNA reads as TGTGCCAGCAGTTTATTGGCGGTAGGTAATGAGCAGTTCTTC. Translation gives CASSLLAVGNEQFF.

This clonotype has only a few counts. The genes are TRBV11-2 and TRBJ2-3, with D hard to call. With 3 bases removed from V and 4 bases from J, the gap between germline ends came to 8 bases. Germline CDR1 reads SGHAT; CDR2 reads FQNNGV. This CDR3 is 13 amino acids long. The CDR3 DNA reads TGTGCCAGCAGCTTGTCCGTCTCAGATACGCAGTATTTT. Amino acids: CASSLSVSDTQYF.

This clonotype showed up just a few times. The chain is built from TRBV9 and TRBJ2-5, with D perhaps assigned TRBD1 or TRBD2 (5 bases each). The germline CDR1 and CDR2 sequences are SGDLS and YYNGEE. The CDR3 runs to 15 residues. V lost 0 bases and J 5 bases, leaving 14 bases between the germline ends. As DNA, the CDR3 is TGTGCCAGCAGCGTAGGCGAGGGGTGGGAGGAGACCCAGTACTTC. This gives the protein CASSVGEGWEETQYF.

This clonotype was observed a handful of times. The genes are TRBV4-3 and TRBJ2-1; 9 bases align to TRBD2. Unmatched junction bases numbered 11, after V lost 3 bases and J lost 8 bases. This CDR3 has 16 residues. In germline, CDR1 is LGHNA, CDR2 YSLEER. The CDR3 DNA reads as TGCGCCAGCAGCCAGACCCGAGGTAGCGGGAGCGATGAGCAGTTCTTC. Translating gives CASSQTRGSGSDEQFF.

This clonotype was seen only a few times. The chain uses TRBV9 and TRBJ1-4; TRBD1 aligns across 7 bases. The CDR3 extends over 14 amino acids. The germline gives CDR1 SGDLS, CDR2 YYNGEE. After removal of 4 bases from V and 3 bases from J, the junction contained 3 bases not matched to a gene. The CDR3 DNA sequence: TGTGCCAGCAGCCAGGGACAGCCTAATGAAAAACTGTTTTTT. This gives the protein CASSQGQPNEKLFF.

This clonotype was counted only a few times. The chain employs TRBV6-2 or TRBV6-3 and TRBJ2-1, with D perhaps matching TRBD2 (5 bases). V was shortened by 6 bases and J by 8 bases, with 20 bases between the two germline ends. Germline values: CDR1 MNHEY, CDR2 SVGEGT. The CDR3 totals 15 residues. CDR3 sequence: CASSPGVSTRDEQFF. DNA of the CDR3: TGTGCCAGCAGCCCCGGAGTGAGTACGCGGGATGAGCAGTTCTTC.

This clonotype was recorded many times. The V and J genes are TRBV9 and TRBJ1-4; D gene ambiguous. The V gene lost 7 bases and the J gene lost 7 bases, with 11 bases spanning the gap. Germline-derived CDR1 and CDR2 are SGDLS and YYNGEE. The CDR3 loop spans 12 amino acids. The CDR3 spells CASGGDAEKLFF. The CDR3 nucleotides read TGTGCCAGCGGCGGGGATGCTGAAAAACTGTTTTTT.

This clonotype came up a few times. The CDR3 nucleotides read TGTGCCAGCAGTGAAGTAGGCGAGCAGTTCTTC. Its protein is CASSEVGEQFF. The chain is built from TRBV25-1 and TRBJ2-1, with D unresolved. In germline, CDR1 is MGHDK, CDR2 SYGVNS. Between the trimmed V and J ends, which lost 2 bases and 10 bases, there was a span of 6 bases. The CDR3 consists of 11 residues.